Following are 14 T cell receptor beta chains from one sample sequenced in a study of T cell repertoires in cytomegalovirus infection. From the reads, TCRdb called clonotypes with MiXCR, one entry per CDR3 protein. The table shows 490,000 or so distinct CDR3 sequences, with around 10% occurring only once. The sequencing sample was made of PBMCs. The receptor source for this set is a human donor in good health (CMV status not recorded). Some clones in this sample may be carry-over from other donors' samples.

This clonotype was seen many times. The CDR3 reads CASGLNYEQYF. Written as DNA, the CDR3 is TGTGCTAGTGGTTTAAACTACGAGCAGTACTTC. The chain is built from TRBV12-5 and TRBJ2-7; no firm D call. The CDR3 has 11 amino acids. Germline CDR1 and CDR2: LGHNT and FRNRAP. Between the trimmed V and J ends, which lost 3 bases and 3 bases, there was a span of 3 bases.

The chain couples TRBV4-2 to TRBJ2-3, with D tentatively TRBD2 (6 bases). Trimming took 1 base from V and 2 from J, leaving 13 bases between them. The length of the CDR3 is 16 residues. Germline-derived CDR1 and CDR2 are LGHNA and YNFKEQ. This CDR3 is CASSQGNSGSTDTQYF. For the CDR3, the DNA is TGTGCCAGCAGCCAAGGAAATAGCGGATCCACAGATACGCAGTATTTT.

At least ten counts were recorded for this clonotype. The chain employs TRBV29-1 and TRBJ2-3, with D perhaps matching TRBD1 (5 bases). The CDR3 is 14 residues long. The ends were cut back, 7 bases at V and 5 bases at J, with 19 bases in the middle. CDR1 and CDR2 (germline): SQVTM, ANQGSEA. In DNA, the CDR3 is TGCAGCGGTCGAAGGGGTTTAGGGGTAGATACGCAGTATTTT. The encoded protein is CSGRRGLGVDTQYF.

The chain has TRBV5-6 and TRBJ2-3; TRBD2 matches 14 bases. Germline trimming cut 4 bases from V and 7 bases from J; bases unmatched to any gene: 5. The germline CDR1 and CDR2 sequences are SGHDT and YYEEEE. The CDR3 is 15 residues long. This CDR3 is CASSPGTSGSNTQYF. In DNA form, the CDR3 reads TGTGCCAGCAGCCCTGGGACTAGCGGGAGTAATACGCAGTATTTT.

This clonotype was observed many times. The chain links TRBV20-1 to TRBJ2-7, with 7 bases lining up with TRBD2. Germline V gene data show CDR1 as DFQATT and CDR2 as SNEGSKA (reference sequence). Unmatched junction bases numbered 7, after V lost 3 bases and J lost 2 bases. This CDR3 is 14 amino acids long. CDR3: CSARSGRPPYEQYF. DNA for the CDR3: TGCAGTGCTAGGTCCGGGAGGCCCCCCTACGAGCAGTACTTC.

This clonotype was recorded many times. The rearrangement uses TRBV27 and TRBJ2-5, with 8 bases lining up with TRBD2. Germline CDR1 is MNHEY and CDR2 is SMNVEV (reference sequence). Trimming removed 5 bases from V and 8 bases from J; junction bases left unmatched: 19. This CDR3 spans 17 amino acids. The CDR3 spells CASSPHPGTSGGGTQYF. The CDR3 region has the DNA TGTGCCAGCAGTCCTCACCCTGGGACTAGTGGGGGAGGAACCCAGTACTTC.

This clonotype was seen many times. The chain recombines TRBV10-3 with TRBJ2-3, with D perhaps matching TRBD1 (5 bases). The CDR3 length is 14 residues. V lost 8 bases and J lost 1, with 13 bases in between. Germline assignment: CDR1 ENHRY and CDR2 SYGVKD. CDR3 nucleotides: TGTGCCATCTTAGGGGTATTTGGCACAGATACGCAGTATTTT. Its protein is CAILGVFGTDTQYF.

This rearrangement joins TRBV6-5 to TRBJ2-3, with TRBD2 identical over 10 bases. The germline CDR1 and CDR2 sequences are MNHEY and SVGAGI. This CDR3 has 15 amino acids. J lost 7 bases, V lost 5 bases, and 9 bases had no gene match. CDR3 in amino acids: CASSRTSGLGNTQYF. CDR3 nucleotides: TGTGCCAGCAGTAGGACTAGCGGCCTCGGGAATACGCAGTATTTT.

The chain recombines TRBV11-3 with TRBJ2-5; 10 positions match TRBD1. CDR1 is SGHNT and CDR2 is YENEEA in the germline V gene. CDR3 size: 15 residues. With V trimmed by 7 bases and J by 5 bases, 10 bases remained unmatched. The DNA for the CDR3 is TGTGCCAGCAACTCAGGGACAGGGGAGCTGGAGACCCAGTACTTC. Translation gives CASNSGTGELETQYF.

CDR3 coding DNA: TGTGCCAGCAGTTCTCAGTTGGGTCCTCCCTACGAGCAGTACTTC. Its protein product is CASSSQLGPPYEQYF. The chain has TRBV7-9 and TRBJ2-7, with unresolved D. The CDR3 covers 15 residues. Germline V gene lookup returns CDR1 SEHNR and CDR2 FQNEAQ (reference sequence). The V gene lost 6 bases and the J gene lost 2 bases, with 17 bases spanning the gap.

This clonotype was found once. V gene TRBV2 combines with J gene TRBJ1-1; D might be TRBD1 (6 bases). The CDR3 totals 17 residues. Germline lookup yields CDR1 SNHLY and CDR2 FYNNEI. V was shortened by 5 bases and J by 5 bases, with 24 bases between the two germline ends. CDR3: CASSPRTWTESYTEAFF. The CDR3 DNA follows: TGTGCCAGCAGTCCCCGAACCTGGACAGAGTCATATACTGAAGCTTTCTTT.

V usage is TRBV14 and J usage is TRBJ2-1; D call uncertain. This CDR3 has 13 amino acids. The germline gives CDR1 SGHDN, CDR2 FVKESK. Trimming removed 0 bases at V and 9 bases at J, with 9 bases between. Here the CDR3 DNA reads TGTGCCAGCAGCCAAGATAGGGAAAGTGAGCAGTTCTTC. Translating gives CASSQDRESEQFF.

This clonotype was found a few times. A read error may produce the germline difference seen at one junction end. DNA for the CDR3: TGTGCTAGTGGATTGGGGCGCGGGGAGCTGTTTTTT. Amino acids: CASGLGRGELFF. The J gene is TRBJ2-2, the V gene TRBV12-5; D is possibly TRBD1 (5 bases). Germline V gene lookup returns CDR1 LGHNT and CDR2 FRNRAP. The CDR3 is made up of 12 amino acids. Filled out from reference TRBV12-5 and TRBJ2-2, the complete variable domain reads DARVTQTPRHKVTEMGQEVTMRCQPILGHNTVFWYRQTMMQGLELLAYFRNRAPLDDSGMPKDRFSAEMPDATLATLKIQPSEPRDSAVYFCASGLGRGELFFGEGSRLTVL.

In its sample, this clonotype was seen a few times. A read error is possible here, since a much larger clone lies one base away. This chain uses TRBV19 with TRBJ1-1, with 9 bases fitting TRBD1. The V segment lost 1 base and the J segment 3 bases; nucleotides outside the gene matches: 0. Germline CDR1 reads LNHDA; CDR2 reads SQIVND (reference sequence). This CDR3 has 14 residues. This chain's CDR3 is CASSIGTGDTEAFF. The CDR3 bases are TGTGCCAGTAGTATAGGGACAGGGGACACTGAAGCTTTCTTT. The full variable domain, its missing parts supplied by reference TRBV19 and TRBJ1-1, is DGGITQSPKYLFRKEGQNVTLSCEQNLNHDAMYWYRQDPGQGLRLIYYSQIVNDFQKGDIAEGYSVSREKKESFPLTVTSAQKNPTAFYLCASSIGTGDTEAFFGQGTRLTVV.